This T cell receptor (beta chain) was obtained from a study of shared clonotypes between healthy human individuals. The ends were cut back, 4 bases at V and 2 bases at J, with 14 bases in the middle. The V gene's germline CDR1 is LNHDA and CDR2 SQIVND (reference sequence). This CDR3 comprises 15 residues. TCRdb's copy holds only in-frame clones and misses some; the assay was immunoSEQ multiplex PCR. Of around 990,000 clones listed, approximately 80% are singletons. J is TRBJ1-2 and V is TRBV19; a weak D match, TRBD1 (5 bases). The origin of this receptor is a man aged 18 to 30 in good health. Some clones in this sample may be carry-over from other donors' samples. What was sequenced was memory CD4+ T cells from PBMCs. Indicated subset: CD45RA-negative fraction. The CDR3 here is CASSRGERKNYGYTF. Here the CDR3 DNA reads TGTGCCAGTAGTAGAGGGGAAAGGAAGAACTATGGCTACACCTTC.